This T cell receptor beta chain was profiled in a study of T cell responses to AZD1222 COVID-19 vaccine. Study results and caveats: Repertoire sampling occurred only after the peak T cell response. Spike-spanning, vaccine-associated CD4 TCRs were dominant at 160-218 and 743-854.

For this clone: The antigen remains undetermined.

Generated by immunoSEQ multiplex PCR, the TCRdb table keeps only in-frame clones and is missing some. The table includes some 84,000 clones, 70% to 90% detected once. V lost 7 bases to trimming and J lost 1 base, with 7 bases between them. CDR1 and CDR2 from the germline V gene are KGHDR and SFDVKD. The length of the CDR3 is 12 residues. Sequencing used peripheral blood, obtained 28 days after the second AZD1222 dose. The receptor was derived from an adult who received the AZD1222 COVID-19 vaccine. The J gene is TRBJ2-7, the V gene TRBV24-1; D may be TRBD1 (5 bases). CDR3 nucleotides: TGTGCCACCAGCGGACAATCCTACGAGCAGTACTTC. This gives the protein CATSGQSYEQYF.